What follows are 14 T cell receptor beta chains derived from one specimen sequenced in a study of cytomegalovirus exposure and HLA in healthy donors. 60 Vbeta and 13 Jbeta primers were used in PCR. Produced via immunoSEQ multiplex PCR; TCRdb's table is partial and in-frame only. The profile shows 95,000 to 150,000 clones, approximately 80% of them singletons. Sequencing was performed on PBMCs. These receptors originate from a woman aged 40-49 years in good health and CMV-seronegative.

This clone was counted between two and nine times. The chain employs TRBV19 and TRBJ1-1; D not resolved. Per the germline V gene, CDR1 is LNHDA and CDR2 is SQIVND (reference sequence). This CDR3 spans 12 amino acids. Deletions cut 6 bases from V and 4 bases from J, with 9 bases between. CDR3: CASRVLGTEAFF. CDR3 nucleotides: TGTGCCAGTAGGGTCCTAGGCACTGAAGCTTTCTTT.

The V call is TRBV28, the J call TRBJ2-7; 7 bases agree with TRBD1. The CDR3 has 14 residues. Germline V CDR1 and CDR2: MDHEN, SYDVKM. Unmatched junction bases numbered 5, after V lost 6 bases and J lost 0 bases. This CDR3 reads CASSRPGGSYEQYF. CDR3 sequence (DNA): TGTGCCAGCAGCCGTCCAGGGGGCTCCTACGAGCAGTACTTC.

The rearrangement links TRBV5-6 to TRBJ2-3, with D uncertain. Germline V gene lookup returns CDR1 SGHDT and CDR2 YYEEEE. V was clipped by 1 base and J by 1 base, with 4 bases between them. This CDR3 has 13 residues. This chain's CDR3 is CASSLLRTDTQYF. The CDR3 DNA sequence: TGTGCCAGCAGCTTGCTACGCACAGATACGCAGTATTTT.

This clone has just one count. V and J are TRBV21-1 and TRBJ2-5; the listed D gene, TRBD1, was not tested against the DNA. TRBV21-1 is listed as a pseudogene. The CDR3 is 16 amino acids. The CDR3 region is CASSKVRLGGWETQYF. In DNA form, the CDR3 reads TGTGCCAGCAGCAAAGTACGCCTAGGGGGCTGGGAGACCCAGTACTTC.

The rearrangement links TRBV15 to TRBJ1-4; tentatively, D is TRBD1 (6 bases). Trimming shortened V by 3 bases and J by 11 bases, and 22 bases separated the two germline ends. CDR1 and CDR2 from the germline V gene are LNHNV and YYDKDF (reference sequence). The CDR3 is made up of 16 amino acids. CDR3 coding DNA: TGTGCCACCAGCAGTCCCCTACTCGGGGAGACAGGCAAACTGTTTTTT. It yields the protein CATSSPLLGETGKLFF.

The chain has TRBV7-9 and TRBJ1-4, with 9 bases aligning to TRBD1. Per the germline V gene, CDR1 is SEHNR and CDR2 is FQNEAQ (reference sequence). CDR3 length equals 15 residues. J lost 11 bases, V lost 5 bases, and 12 bases had no gene match. The chain's CDR3 is CASSHPRDRVNKLFF. The CDR3 DNA reads TGTGCCAGCAGCCACCCCCGGGACAGGGTCAACAAACTGTTTTTT.

This clone was observed a single time. The rearrangement uses TRBV19 and TRBJ1-3; 8 positions match TRBD1. J gave up 4 bases and V 3 bases, and 5 bases lay outside the gene matches. Germline values: CDR1 LNHDA, CDR2 SQIVND (reference sequence). The CDR3 has 15 residues. DNA for the CDR3: TGTGCCAGTAGTATTCCAGGGGGCCGGGGAAACACCATATATTTT. Translated: CASSIPGGRGNTIYF.

V gene TRBV4-3 combines with J gene TRBJ2-1, with 7 bases that match TRBD1. This CDR3 has 16 residues. The ends lost 0 bases at V and 3 bases at J; junction bases unmatched: 5. Germline CDR1 and CDR2: LGHNA and YSLEER. Here the CDR3 DNA reads TGCGCCAGCAGCCAAGAGTCTCAGGGGGTCTACAATGAGCAGTTCTTC. Amino acids: CASSQESQGVYNEQFF.

This clone was detected a few times. The genes are TRBV5-6 and TRBJ2-1; TRBD2 is a possible D gene (5 bases). Germline values: CDR1 SGHDT, CDR2 YYEEEE. The germline V and J ends were trimmed by 1 base and 9 bases, with 8 bases remaining between them. The CDR3 covers 12 residues. CDR3 region: CASSLYAGEQFF. The CDR3 DNA is TGTGCCAGCAGCTTGTATGCGGGTGAGCAGTTCTTC.

The rearrangement links TRBV10-3 to TRBJ2-3; 11 nucleotides match TRBD1. This CDR3 is 15 amino acids long. Per germline, CDR1 ENHRY and CDR2 SYGVKD. Trimming at V came to 4 bases and at J to 3 bases, leaving 3 bases not matched to a gene. DNA of the CDR3: TGTGCCATCAGTGGCCGGGACAGGGGGACAGATACGCAGTATTTT. Translating it yields CAISGRDRGTDTQYF.

This rearrangement joins TRBV6-5 to TRBJ1-1, with D maybe TRBD1 (6 bases). This CDR3 is 13 amino acids long. Per the germline V gene, CDR1 is MNHEY and CDR2 is SVGAGI. Trimming left V 6 bases short and J 3 bases short, with 11 bases between. CDR3 loop: CASSRQGYTEAFF. Here the CDR3 DNA reads TGTGCCAGCAGCCGGCAGGGGTACACTGAAGCTTTCTTT.

V usage is TRBV18 and J usage is TRBJ1-1; 9 nucleotides agree with TRBD1. Germline V gene data show CDR1 as KGHSH and CDR2 as LQKENI. The V segment lost 6 bases and the J segment 0 bases; nucleotides outside the gene matches: 17. The CDR3 contains 19 residues. The CDR3, as DNA: TGTGCCAGCTCGTCGGTCATTACAGGGGGCGTCCGGGTGAACACTGAAGCTTTCTTT. This translates into CASSSVITGGVRVNTEAFF.

This chain joins TRBV5-4 and TRBJ2-7; D perhaps matches TRBD2 (7 bases). In germline, CDR1 is SGHNT, CDR2 YYREEE (reference sequence). Trimming took off 5 bases at V and 6 bases at J, with 15 bases between the two ends. The CDR3 has 13 amino acids. CDR3 sequence (DNA): TGTGCCAGCAGAGGGGGATGGGAGGGCGAGCAGTACTTC. Translating it yields CASRGGWEGEQYF.

The chain links TRBV20-1 to TRBJ2-3; D uncertain. CDR3 length: 10 residues. The germline gives CDR1 DFQATT, CDR2 SNEGSKA (reference sequence). V lost 7 bases and J lost 3, with 5 bases in between. This chain's CDR3 is CSVQTDTQYF. The CDR3 DNA sequence: TGCAGTGTGCAGACAGATACGCAGTATTTT.